This TCR beta chain comes out of a study of brain metastases from non-small cell lung cancer. Study observations and caveats: T-cell clones appeared expanded in around 61% of brain metastases relative to matched primary tumors. Brain metastases shared most TCR repertoire with primaries, with sparse T cells. T-cell infiltration was lower in brain metastases than primaries (P < 0.001).

Comments on this clone: Its antigen is not known. One end of the junction is discordant with germline, which a read error may explain.

Measured with immunoSEQ multiplex PCR; TCRdb has only the in-frame clones, and not every one. The sample consists of over a thousand clones, around 85% of them appearing once. CDR3 length equals 14 residues. CDR1 is SEHNR and CDR2 is FQNEAQ in the germline V gene (reference sequence). The clonotype comes from a donor at least 40 years old with non-small cell lung cancer. The chain combines TRBV7-9 with TRBJ2-7; no clear D gene. Sequenced input: tissue from a brain metastasis. CDR3 loop: CASSLDSVQDEQYF. The CDR3, as DNA: TGTGCCAGCAGCTTAGATTCGGTCCAGGACGAGCAGTATTTC.